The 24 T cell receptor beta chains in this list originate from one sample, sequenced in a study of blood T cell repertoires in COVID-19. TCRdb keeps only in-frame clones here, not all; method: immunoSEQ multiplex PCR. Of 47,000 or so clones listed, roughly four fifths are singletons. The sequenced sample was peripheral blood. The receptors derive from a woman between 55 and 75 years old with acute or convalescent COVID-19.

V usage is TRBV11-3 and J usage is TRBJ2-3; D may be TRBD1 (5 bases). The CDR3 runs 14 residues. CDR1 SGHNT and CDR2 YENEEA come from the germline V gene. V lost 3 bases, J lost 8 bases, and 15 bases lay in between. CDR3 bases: TGTGCCAGCAGCTTGGAGCAGGGCACGGGTACGCAGTATTTT. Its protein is CASSLEQGTGTQYF.

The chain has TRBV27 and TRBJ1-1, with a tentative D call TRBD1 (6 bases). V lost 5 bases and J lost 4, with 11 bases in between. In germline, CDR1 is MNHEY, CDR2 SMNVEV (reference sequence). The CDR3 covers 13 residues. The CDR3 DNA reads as TGTGCCAGCAGTCGTGACAGGTTCACTGAAGCTTTCTTT. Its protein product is CASSRDRFTEAFF.

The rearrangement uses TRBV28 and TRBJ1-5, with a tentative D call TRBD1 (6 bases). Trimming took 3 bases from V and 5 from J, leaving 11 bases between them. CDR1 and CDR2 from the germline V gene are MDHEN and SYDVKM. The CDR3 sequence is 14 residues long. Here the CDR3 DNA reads TGTGCCAGCAGTTTGGAACAGGGAGATCAGCCCCAGCATTTT. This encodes CASSLEQGDQPQHF.

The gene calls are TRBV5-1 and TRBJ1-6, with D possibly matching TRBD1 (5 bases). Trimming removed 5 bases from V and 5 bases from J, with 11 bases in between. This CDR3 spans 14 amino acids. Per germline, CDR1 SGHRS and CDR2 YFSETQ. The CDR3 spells CASSKGRDNSPLHF. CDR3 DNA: TGCGCCAGCAGTAAAGGCAGGGATAATTCACCCCTCCACTTT.

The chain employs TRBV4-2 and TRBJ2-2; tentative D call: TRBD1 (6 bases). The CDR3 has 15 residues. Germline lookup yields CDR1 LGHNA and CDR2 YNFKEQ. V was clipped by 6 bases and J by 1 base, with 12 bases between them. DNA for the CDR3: TGTGCCAGCAGTCAGGGGTATTTGAACACCGGGGAGCTGTTTTTT. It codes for CASSQGYLNTGELFF.

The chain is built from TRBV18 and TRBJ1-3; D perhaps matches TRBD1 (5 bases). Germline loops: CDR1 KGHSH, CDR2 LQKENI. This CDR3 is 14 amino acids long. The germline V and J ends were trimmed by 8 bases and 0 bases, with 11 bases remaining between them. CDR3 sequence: CASTNRLSGNTIYF. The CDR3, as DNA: TGTGCCAGCACCAACAGGCTCTCTGGAAACACCATATATTTT.

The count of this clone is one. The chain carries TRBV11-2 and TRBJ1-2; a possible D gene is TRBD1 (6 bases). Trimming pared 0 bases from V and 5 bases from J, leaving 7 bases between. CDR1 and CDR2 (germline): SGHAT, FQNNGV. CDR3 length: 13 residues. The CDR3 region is CASSLEGAYGYTF. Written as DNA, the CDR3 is TGTGCCAGCAGCTTAGAGGGGGCGTATGGCTACACCTTC.

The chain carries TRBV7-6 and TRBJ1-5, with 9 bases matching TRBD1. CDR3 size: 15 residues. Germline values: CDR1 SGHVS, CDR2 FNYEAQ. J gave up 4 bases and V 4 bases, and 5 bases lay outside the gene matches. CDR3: CASSYGTGINQPQHF. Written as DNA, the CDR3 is TGTGCCAGCAGCTACGGGACAGGGATTAATCAGCCCCAGCATTTT.

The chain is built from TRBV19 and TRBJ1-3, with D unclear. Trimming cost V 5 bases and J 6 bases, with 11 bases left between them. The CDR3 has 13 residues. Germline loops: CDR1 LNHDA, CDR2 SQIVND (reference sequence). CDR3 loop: CASSVSRLNTIYF. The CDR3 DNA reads TGTGCCAGTAGTGTATCAAGACTAAACACCATATATTTT.

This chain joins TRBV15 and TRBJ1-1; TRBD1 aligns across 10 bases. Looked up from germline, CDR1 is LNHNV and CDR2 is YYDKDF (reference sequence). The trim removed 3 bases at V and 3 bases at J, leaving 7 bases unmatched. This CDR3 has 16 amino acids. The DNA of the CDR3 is TGTGCCACCAGCAGGTCCAGGGACAGGGGACACACTGAAGCTTTCTTT. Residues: CATSRSRDRGHTEAFF.

CDR3 bases: TGTGCCAGCAGCGGGGGACAGGGGCTTGAAGCTTTCTTT. Its protein is CASSGGQGLEAFF. The chain carries TRBV6-5 and TRBJ1-1, with TRBD1 matching 10 bases. J lost 7 bases, V lost 6 bases, and 5 bases had no gene match. CDR3 length: 13 amino acids. Germline CDR1 MNHEY, CDR2 SVGAGI.

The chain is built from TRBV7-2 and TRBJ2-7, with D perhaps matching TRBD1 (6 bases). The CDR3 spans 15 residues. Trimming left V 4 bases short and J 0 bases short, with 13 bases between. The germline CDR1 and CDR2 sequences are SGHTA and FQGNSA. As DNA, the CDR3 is TGTGCCAGCAGCTCCAGGGACAAGCACTCCTACGAGCAGTACTTC. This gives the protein CASSSRDKHSYEQYF.

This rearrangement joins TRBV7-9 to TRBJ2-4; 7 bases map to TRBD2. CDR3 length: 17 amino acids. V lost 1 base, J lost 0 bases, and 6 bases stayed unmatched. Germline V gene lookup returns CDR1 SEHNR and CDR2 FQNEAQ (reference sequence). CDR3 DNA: TGTGCCAGCAGCTTAGGCAGCGGGGACCTAGCCAAAAACATTCAGTACTTC. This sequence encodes CASSLGSGDLAKNIQYF.

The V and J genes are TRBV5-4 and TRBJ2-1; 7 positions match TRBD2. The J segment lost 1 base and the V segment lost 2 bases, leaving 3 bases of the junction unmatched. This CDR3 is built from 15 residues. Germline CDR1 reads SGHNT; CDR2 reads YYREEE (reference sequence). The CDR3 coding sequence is TGTGCCAGCAGCTTTGGGGGGGGGTCCTACAATGAGCAGTTCTTC. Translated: CASSFGGGSYNEQFF.

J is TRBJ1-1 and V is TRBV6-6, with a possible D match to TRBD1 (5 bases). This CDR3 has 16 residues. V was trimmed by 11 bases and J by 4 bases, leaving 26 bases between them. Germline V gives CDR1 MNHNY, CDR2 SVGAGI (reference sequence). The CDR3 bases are TGTGCCGCTGAGGGTACAGCGCACCGGGGGGGCACTGAAGCTTTCTTT. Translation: CAAEGTAHRGGTEAFF.

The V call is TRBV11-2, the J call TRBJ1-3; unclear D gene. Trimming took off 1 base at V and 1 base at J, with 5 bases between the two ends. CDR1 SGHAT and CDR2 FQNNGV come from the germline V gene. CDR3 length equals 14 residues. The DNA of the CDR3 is TGTGCCAGCAGCTTAGGACTGTCTGGAAACACCATATATTTT. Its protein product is CASSLGLSGNTIYF.

This CDR3 is CASSDRPYQETQYF. In DNA, the CDR3 is TGTGCCAGCAGTGACAGGCCCTACCAAGAGACCCAGTACTTC. The chain joins TRBV6-1 to TRBJ2-5; D ambiguous. Per the germline V gene, CDR1 is MNHNS and CDR2 is SASEGT. CDR3 length: 14 amino acids. The V and J ends lost 3 bases and 0 bases respectively, with 8 bases between them.

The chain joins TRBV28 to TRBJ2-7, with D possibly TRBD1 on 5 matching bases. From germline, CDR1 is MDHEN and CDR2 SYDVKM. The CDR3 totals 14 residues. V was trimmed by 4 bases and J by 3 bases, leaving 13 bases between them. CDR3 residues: CASSYGLQVYEQYF. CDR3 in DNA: TGTGCCAGCAGTTATGGGCTACAGGTCTACGAGCAGTACTTC. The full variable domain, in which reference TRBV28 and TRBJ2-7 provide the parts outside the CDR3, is DVKVTQSSRYLVKRTGEKVFLECVQDMDHENMFWYRQDPGLGLRLIYFSYDVKMKEKGDIPEGYSVSREKKERFSLILESASTNQTSMYLCASSYGLQVYEQYFGPGTRLTVT.

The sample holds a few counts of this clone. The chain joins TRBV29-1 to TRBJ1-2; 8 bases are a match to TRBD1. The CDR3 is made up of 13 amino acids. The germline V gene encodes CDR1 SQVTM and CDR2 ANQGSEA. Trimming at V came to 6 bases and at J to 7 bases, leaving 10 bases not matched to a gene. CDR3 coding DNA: TGCAGCGTACAAAAAGCTACAGGGGGTGGCTACACCTTC. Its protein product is CSVQKATGGGYTF.

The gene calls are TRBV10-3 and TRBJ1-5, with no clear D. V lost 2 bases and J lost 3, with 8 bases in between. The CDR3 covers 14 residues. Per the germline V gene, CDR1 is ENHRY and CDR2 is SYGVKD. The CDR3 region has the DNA TGTGCCATCAGTGAGGGGCAGTTCAATCAGCCCCAGCATTTT. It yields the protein CAISEGQFNQPQHF.

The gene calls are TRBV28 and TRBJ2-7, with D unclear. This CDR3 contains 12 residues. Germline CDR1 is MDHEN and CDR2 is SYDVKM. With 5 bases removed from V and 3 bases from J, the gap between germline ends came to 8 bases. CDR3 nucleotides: TGTGCCAGCAGTCTACCGGGCTACGAGCAGTACTTC. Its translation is CASSLPGYEQYF.

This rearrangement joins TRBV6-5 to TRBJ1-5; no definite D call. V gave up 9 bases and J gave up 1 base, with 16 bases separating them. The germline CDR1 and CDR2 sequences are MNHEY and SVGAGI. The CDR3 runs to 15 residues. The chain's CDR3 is CASRSFGGSNQPQHF. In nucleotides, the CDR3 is TGTGCCAGTAGATCCTTTGGCGGGAGCAATCAGCCCCAGCATTTT.

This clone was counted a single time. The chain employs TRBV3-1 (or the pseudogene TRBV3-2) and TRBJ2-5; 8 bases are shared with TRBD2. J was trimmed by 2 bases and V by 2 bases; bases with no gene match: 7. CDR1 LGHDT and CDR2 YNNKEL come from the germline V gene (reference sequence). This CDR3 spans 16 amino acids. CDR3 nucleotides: TGTGCCAGCAGCCAACGGGGGAGCGGGGGACAAGAGACCCAGTACTTC. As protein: CASSQRGSGGQETQYF.

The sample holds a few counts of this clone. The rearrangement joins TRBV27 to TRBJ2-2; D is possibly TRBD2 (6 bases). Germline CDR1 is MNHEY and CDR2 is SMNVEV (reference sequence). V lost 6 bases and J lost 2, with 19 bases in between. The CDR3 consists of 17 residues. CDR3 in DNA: TGTGCCAGCAGCCTCAATAGCGGTAGGATTAACACCGGGGAGCTGTTTTTT. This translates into CASSLNSGRINTGELFF.